Listed below are T cell receptor beta chains from one sample, sequenced in a study of T-cell reconstitution after alpha-beta-depleted transplantation in children. TCRdb itself ran the PCR reads through MiXCR, one entry per CDR3 protein. Of around 92,000 distinct CDR3 sequences in the sample, more than 10% were seen once. Sequenced material: PBMCs from the stem cell graft donor, taken from the stem cell graft. These receptors were obtained from a human donor who donated a stem cell graft to a child with inherited bone marrow failure. The CDR3 runs from the conserved cysteine through the conserved F or W. Each record gives: J gene, V gene, D gene, clone size, CDR3 protein, CDR3 DNA. D genes are given only for firm matches. A clone size is listed for some rows: how often the clone was seen (once, few, many), or a class if it is expanded.

TRBJ2-3 | TRBV5-1 | . | many | CASSLEGSSTQYF | TGCGCCAGCAGCTTGGAAGGCTCTAGTACGCAGTATTTT
TRBJ2-3 | TRBV18 | . | . | CASSPSGFDTQYF | TGTGCCAGCTCGCCTTCAGGGTTTGATACGCAGTATTTT
TRBJ2-3 | TRBV29-1 | TRBD1 | many | CSAQGHRDIGTDTQYF | TGCAGCGCACAGGGGCACAGGGACATTGGGACAGATACGCAGTATTTT
TRBJ1-1 | TRBV7-2 | . | many | CASSLVLATEAFF | TGTGCCAGCAGCTTAGTTTTAGCCACTGAAGCTTTCTTT
TRBJ2-5 | TRBV7-2 | . | . | CASTPLRETQYF | TGTGCCAGCACCCCCCTCCGTGAGACCCAGTACTTC
TRBJ2-3 | TRBV4-3 | . | many | CASSPVLGGNTDTQYF | TGCGCCAGCAGCCCCGTTCTGGGGGGAAACACAGATACGCAGTATTTT
TRBJ2-7 | TRBV4-1 | . | many | CASSQDSHYEQYF | TGCGCCAGCAGCCAAGACTCCCACTACGAGCAGTACTTC
TRBJ2-1 | TRBV5-1 | TRBD2 | . | CASSQVSGINEQFF | TGCGCCAGCAGTCAGGTTAGCGGGATCAATGAGCAGTTCTTC
TRBJ2-7 | TRBV9 | TRBD1 | many | CASSVGQGVNYEQYF | TGTGCCAGCAGCGTCGGTCAGGGGGTAAACTACGAGCAGTACTTC
TRBJ2-3 | TRBV7-2 | . | many | CASSHRDPATDTQYF | TGTGCCAGCAGCCACCGGGACCCTGCCACAGATACGCAGTATTTT
TRBJ2-2 | TRBV3-1 | TRBD2 | many | CASSQDLLAGVPGELFF | TGTGCCAGCAGCCAAGATCTGCTAGCGGGAGTTCCCGGGGAGCTGTTTTTT
TRBJ2-5 | TRBV24-1 | TRBD2 | many | CATSDPSGRGETQYF | TGTGCCACCAGTGACCCTAGCGGGAGAGGAGAGACCCAGTACTTC
TRBJ2-5 | TRBV20-1 | . | many | CSSVQPGTQETQYF | TGCAGTTCAGTTCAACCCGGAACGCAAGAGACCCAGTACTTC
TRBJ1-1 | TRBV6-5 | . | many | CASLGKTEAFF | TGTGCCAGCCTGGGGAAAACTGAAGCTTTCTTT
TRBJ1-5 | TRBV28 | . | many | CASSSKWVRGPQHF | TGTGCCAGCAGTTCCAAGTGGGTTAGGGGGCCCCAGCATTTT
TRBJ2-7 | TRBV5-6 | . | many | CASSPRGAGLGSQYF | TGTGCCAGCAGCCCTCGGGGCGCAGGGTTGGGAAGTCAGTACTTC
TRBJ1-5 | TRBV4-3 | TRBD1 | many | CASSQVVRDRGNQPQHF | TGCGCCAGCAGCCAAGTTGTGAGGGACAGGGGTAATCAGCCCCAGCATTTT
TRBJ2-7 | TRBV9 | . | many | CASSVGSTYEQYF | TGTGCCAGCAGCGTTGGCAGTACCTACGAGCAGTACTTC
TRBJ2-7 | TRBV7-2 | TRBD1 | many | CASSQRQGSEQYF | TGTGCCAGCAGCCAGCGACAGGGTAGCGAGCAGTACTTC
TRBJ1-5 | TRBV12-3/TRBV12-4 | TRBD1 | few | CASSGQGSQPQHF | TGTGCCAGCAGCGGACAGGGTTCCCAGCCCCAGCATTTT
TRBJ2-2 | TRBV12-3/TRBV12-4 | . | many | CASSPKTGSNTGELFF | TGTGCCAGCAGTCCCAAGACAGGCTCGAACACCGGGGAGCTGTTTTTT
TRBJ2-3 | TRBV12-3/TRBV12-4 | . | many | CASTSGGEDTQYF | TGTGCCAGCACCTCAGGGGGGGAAGATACGCAGTATTTT
TRBJ2-2 | TRBV7-2 | TRBD1 | . | CASSYDRGGTGELFF | TGTGCCAGCAGCTACGACAGGGGTGGGACCGGGGAGCTGTTTTTT
TRBJ2-1 | TRBV3-1 | TRBD2 | many | CASSQDLGGRANNEQFF | TGTGCCAGCAGCCAAGATTTGGGCGGGAGGGCAAACAATGAGCAGTTCTTC
TRBJ2-4 | TRBV20-1 | TRBD1 | many | CSAIQGANENIQYF | TGCAGTGCTATACAGGGGGCAAATGAAAACATTCAGTACTTC
TRBJ2-2 | TRBV10-3 | . | few | CAISSTNTGELFF | TGTGCCATCAGCTCCACAAACACCGGGGAGCTGTTTTTT
TRBJ1-1 | TRBV5-1 | . | . | CASSFLGQTSEAFF | TGCGCCAGCAGCTTCTTAGGACAAACTTCTGAAGCTTTCTTT
TRBJ2-7 | TRBV4-3 | . | . | CASSQEDTGLGEQYF | TGCGCCAGCAGCCAAGAGGATACAGGGCTAGGCGAGCAGTACTTC
TRBJ2-7 | TRBV5-1 | . | many | CASSLASYLNEQYF | TGCGCCAGCAGCTTGGCTAGCTACCTCAACGAGCAGTACTTC
TRBJ2-1 | TRBV7-9 | . | few | CATGLGAYNEQFF | TGTGCCACAGGACTGGGGGCCTACAATGAGCAGTTCTTC
TRBJ2-1 | TRBV7-3 | . | many | CASSLGVSSSYNEQFF | TGTGCCAGCAGCTTGGGCGTCTCTAGCTCCTACAATGAGCAGTTCTTC
TRBJ2-6 | TRBV2 | . | many | CASSEQGNSGANVLTF | TGTGCCAGCAGTGAGCAGGGGAACTCTGGGGCCAACGTCCTGACTTTC
TRBJ2-3 | TRBV20-1 | TRBD2 | few | CSANSGGGGDTQYF | TGCAGTGCCAATAGCGGGGGGGGGGGAGATACGCAGTATTTT
TRBJ2-2 | TRBV29-1 | TRBD2 | many | CSARTSGFTGELFF | TGCAGCGCCCGGACTAGCGGGTTCACCGGGGAGCTGTTTTTT
TRBJ2-1 | TRBV11-2 | TRBD1 | . | CASSPRDRGVNEQFF | TGTGCCAGCAGCCCCCGGGACAGGGGCGTAAATGAGCAGTTCTTC
TRBJ2-1 | TRBV20-1 | . | many | CSARVPDGVGDEQFF | TGCAGTGCTAGAGTCCCCGACGGCGTGGGTGATGAGCAGTTCTTC
TRBJ1-2 | TRBV29-1 | . | many | CSVGTGPNYGYTF | TGCAGCGTTGGAACAGGGCCTAACTATGGCTACACCTTC
TRBJ1-5 | TRBV6-5 | TRBD1 | many | CASTGQGHQPQHF | TGTGCCAGCACCGGACAGGGGCATCAGCCCCAGCATTTT
TRBJ2-7 | TRBV7-2 | . | many | CASSLRDRIYEQYF | TGTGCCAGCAGCTTGAGAGACAGGATCTACGAGCAGTACTTC
TRBJ1-1 | TRBV27 | . | many | CASSPWTYTEAFF | TGTGCCAGCAGTCCCTGGACGTACACTGAAGCTTTCTTT
TRBJ1-1 | TRBV20-1 | . | many | CSADGQPAGNTEAFF | TGCAGTGCGGATGGACAGCCGGCGGGGAACACTGAAGCTTTCTTT
TRBJ1-2 | TRBV7-9 | . | many | CASSSRNINYGYTF | TGTGCCAGCAGCTCCAGAAATATAAACTATGGCTACACCTTC
TRBJ2-7 | TRBV5-1 | TRBD1 | many | CASSLSTGADEQYF | TGCGCCAGCAGCTTGTCGACAGGGGCGGACGAGCAGTACTTC
TRBJ1-1 | TRBV5-1 | . | many | CASSLGNHRNTEAFF | TGCGCCAGCAGCCTGGGAAATCACAGGAACACTGAAGCTTTCTTT
TRBJ1-5 | TRBV7-2 | . | many | CASSPDRPDGPPQHF | TGTGCCAGCAGTCCTGACAGGCCGGATGGGCCGCCCCAGCATTTT
TRBJ2-1 | TRBV7-2 | . | many | CASSLQPSSYNEQFF | TGTGCCAGCAGCTTGCAACCTAGCTCCTACAATGAGCAGTTCTTC
TRBJ2-3 | TRBV21-1 | . | once | CASSTRGTQYF | TGTGCCAGCAGCACCCGGGGTACGCAGTATTTT
TRBJ2-5 | TRBV5-1 | . | . | CASSSTETQYF | TGCGCCAGCAGCTCGACGGAGACCCAGTACTTC
TRBJ2-1 | TRBV10-3 | . | many | CAMGGSSYNEQFF | TGTGCCATGGGGGGTAGTAGCTACAATGAGCAGTTCTTC
TRBJ1-4 | TRBV19 | . | . | CASSSNTGRGLFF | TGTGCCAGTAGTAGCAACACAGGGCGGGGACTGTTTTTT
TRBJ1-1 | TRBV29-1 | . | many | CSVEGPAEAFF | TGCAGCGTTGAAGGCCCAGCTGAAGCTTTCTTT
TRBJ2-5 | TRBV20-1 | . | many | CSAREGAETQETQYF | TGCAGTGCTAGAGAAGGAGCGGAAACCCAAGAGACCCAGTACTTC
TRBJ1-2 | TRBV6-5 | . | many | CASSYSNKNYGYTF | TGTGCCAGCAGTTACTCGAATAAGAACTATGGCTACACCTTC
TRBJ1-5 | TRBV6-1 | . | many | CASSVQVGGNQPQHF | TGTGCCAGCAGTGTACAGGTCGGGGGTAATCAGCCCCAGCATTTT
TRBJ2-7 | TRBV4-3 | TRBD1 | many | CASSQGTGYEQYF | TGCGCCAGCAGCCAAGGGACAGGGTACGAGCAGTACTTC